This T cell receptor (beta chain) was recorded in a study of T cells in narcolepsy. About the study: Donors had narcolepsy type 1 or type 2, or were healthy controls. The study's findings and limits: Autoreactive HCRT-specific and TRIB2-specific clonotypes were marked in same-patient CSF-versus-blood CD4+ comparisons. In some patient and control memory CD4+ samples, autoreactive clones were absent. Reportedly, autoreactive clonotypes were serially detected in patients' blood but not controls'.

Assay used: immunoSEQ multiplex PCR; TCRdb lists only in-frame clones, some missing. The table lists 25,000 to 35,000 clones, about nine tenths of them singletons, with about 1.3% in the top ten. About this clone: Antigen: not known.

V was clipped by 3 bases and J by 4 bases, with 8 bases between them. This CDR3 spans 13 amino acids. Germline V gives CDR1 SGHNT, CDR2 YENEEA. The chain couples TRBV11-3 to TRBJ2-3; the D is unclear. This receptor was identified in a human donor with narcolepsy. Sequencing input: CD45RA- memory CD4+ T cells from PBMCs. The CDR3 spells CASSFQRADTQYF. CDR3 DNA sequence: TGTGCCAGCAGCTTCCAAAGGGCAGATACGCAGTATTTT.